A selection of T cell receptor beta chains follows, all from one sample in a study of shared clonotypes between healthy human individuals. Here immunoSEQ multiplex PCR was the method, and the copy in TCRdb shows in-frame clones only, minus some. The sample has about 980,000 clones; over 60% are singletons. The material sequenced was memory CD4+ T cells sorted from blood. The receptor source for this set is a man aged 18 to 35 in good health. Both conserved end residues are part of each CDR3. The D gene is left open where the match is weak. Size is stated for part of the rows, as once, few or many counts, or as a class when the clone is expanded.

clone size	D gene	V gene	J gene	CDR3 length	CDR3 DNA	CDR3 protein
-	TRBD1	TRBV19	TRBJ1-1	15	TGTGCCAGTAGTACCGACAGGGTGGGGAACACTGAAGCTTTCTTT	CASSTDRVGNTEAFF
-	TRBD2	TRBV9	TRBJ2-5	15	TGTGCCAGCAGCGTGAGGGATAGCGGGACAGAGACCCAGTACTTC	CASSVRDSGTETQYF
-	-	TRBV11-2	TRBJ2-3	14	TGTGCCAGCAGCTCGGGACTCCGGGGAGATACGCAGTATTTT	CASSSGLRGDTQYF
-	-	TRBV10-1	TRBJ2-1	12	TGCGCCAGCAGTGATCAGTACCATGAGCAGTTCTTC	CASSDQYHEQFF
once	TRBD2	TRBV4-1	TRBJ2-1	17	TGCGCCAGCAGCCAAGATGTTCTGCGGGGGGGCCGCAATGAGCAGTTCTTC	CASSQDVLRGGRNEQFF
once	-	TRBV6-6	TRBJ1-2	11	TGTGCCAGCAAAGGGGGATATGGCTACACCTTC	CASKGGYGYTF
-	-	TRBV9	TRBJ2-7	15	TGTGCCAGCAGCGTAGATCAGCAGGGGAGTGGCGAGCAGTACTTC	CASSVDQQGSGEQYF
-	-	TRBV7-2	TRBJ2-5	13	TGTGCCAGCAGCTCGAGCTTCCAAGAGACCCAGTACTTC	CASSSSFQETQYF
-	-	TRBV10-3	TRBJ2-1	12	TGTGCCATCAGTGAACGCGACAATGAGCAGTTCTTC	CAISERDNEQFF
-	-	TRBV19	TRBJ2-2	12	TGTGCCATGAAAAGCAACACCGGGGAGCTGTTTTTT	CAMKSNTGELFF